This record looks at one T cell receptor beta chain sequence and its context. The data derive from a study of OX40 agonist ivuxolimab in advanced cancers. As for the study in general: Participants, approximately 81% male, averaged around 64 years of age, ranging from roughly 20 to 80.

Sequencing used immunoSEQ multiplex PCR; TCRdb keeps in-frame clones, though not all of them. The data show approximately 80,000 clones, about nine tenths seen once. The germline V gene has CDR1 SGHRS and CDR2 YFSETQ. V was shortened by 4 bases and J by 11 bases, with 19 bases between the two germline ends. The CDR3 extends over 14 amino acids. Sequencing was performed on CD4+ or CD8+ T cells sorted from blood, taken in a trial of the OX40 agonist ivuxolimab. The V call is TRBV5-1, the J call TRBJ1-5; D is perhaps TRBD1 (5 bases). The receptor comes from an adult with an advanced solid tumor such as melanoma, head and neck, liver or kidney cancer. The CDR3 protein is CASSRTGADGSQHF. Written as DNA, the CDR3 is TGCGCCAGCAGCCGGACCGGGGCCGATGGGTCCCAGCATTTT.